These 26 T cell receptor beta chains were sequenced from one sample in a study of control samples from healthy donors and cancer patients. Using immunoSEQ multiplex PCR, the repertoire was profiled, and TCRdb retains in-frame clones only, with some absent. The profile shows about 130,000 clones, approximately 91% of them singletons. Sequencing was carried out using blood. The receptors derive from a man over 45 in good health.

The CDR3 bases are TGTGCCAGCAGCCTGCTCCTAGCGGGGGGGCTGGAGACCCAGTACTTC. Protein sequence: CASSLLLAGGLETQYF. This chain connects TRBV5-5 to TRBJ2-5; 12 bases line up with TRBD2. CDR1 SGHKS and CDR2 YYEKEE come from the germline V gene (reference sequence). The CDR3 is 16 amino acids. Trimming cost V 4 bases and J 5 bases; bases outside gene matches: 9.

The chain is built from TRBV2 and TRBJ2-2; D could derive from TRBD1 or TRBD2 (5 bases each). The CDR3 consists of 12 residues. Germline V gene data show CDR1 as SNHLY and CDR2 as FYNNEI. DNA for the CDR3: TGTGGGGGGTCCTTGGACACCGGGGAGCTGTTTTTT. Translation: CGGSLDTGELFF.

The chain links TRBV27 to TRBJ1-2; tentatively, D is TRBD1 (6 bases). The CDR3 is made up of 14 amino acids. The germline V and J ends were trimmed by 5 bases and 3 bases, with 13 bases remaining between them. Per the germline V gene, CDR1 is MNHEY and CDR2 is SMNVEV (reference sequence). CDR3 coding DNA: TGTGCCAGCAGTCCCCGAGGGGGTTACTATGGCTACACCTTC. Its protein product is CASSPRGGYYGYTF.

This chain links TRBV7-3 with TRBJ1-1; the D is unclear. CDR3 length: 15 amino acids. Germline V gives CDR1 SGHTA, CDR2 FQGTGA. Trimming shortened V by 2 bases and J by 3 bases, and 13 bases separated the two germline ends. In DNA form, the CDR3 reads TGTGCCAGCAGCTTATCGCCGGGTGGGTACACTGAAGCTTTCTTT. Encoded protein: CASSLSPGGYTEAFF.

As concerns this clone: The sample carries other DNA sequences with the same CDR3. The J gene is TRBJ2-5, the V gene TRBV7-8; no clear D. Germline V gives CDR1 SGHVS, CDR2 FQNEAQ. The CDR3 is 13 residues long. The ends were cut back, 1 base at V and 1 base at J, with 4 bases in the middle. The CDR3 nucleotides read TGTGCCAGCAGCTTAGGGGGCCAAGAGACCCAGTACTTC. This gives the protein CASSLGGQETQYF.

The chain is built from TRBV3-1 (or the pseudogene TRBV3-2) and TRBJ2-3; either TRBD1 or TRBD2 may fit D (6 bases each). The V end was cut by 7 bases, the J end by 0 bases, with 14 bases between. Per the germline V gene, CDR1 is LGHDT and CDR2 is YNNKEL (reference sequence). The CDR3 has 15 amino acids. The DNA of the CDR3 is TGTGCCAGCACCCTCACGGGGGCCAGCACAGATACGCAGTATTTT. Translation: CASTLTGASTDTQYF.

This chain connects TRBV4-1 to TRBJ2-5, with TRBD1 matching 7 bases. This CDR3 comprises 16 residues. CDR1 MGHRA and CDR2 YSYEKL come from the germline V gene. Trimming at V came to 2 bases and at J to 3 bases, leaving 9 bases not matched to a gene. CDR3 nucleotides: TGCGCCAGCAGCCAAAATCTCGGGACAGTTGAAGAGACCCAGTACTTC. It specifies CASSQNLGTVEETQYF.

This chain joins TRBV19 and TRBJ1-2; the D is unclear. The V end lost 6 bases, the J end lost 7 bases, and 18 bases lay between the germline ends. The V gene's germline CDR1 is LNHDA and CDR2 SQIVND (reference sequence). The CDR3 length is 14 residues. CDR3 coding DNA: TGTGCCAGTAGGTTGGGAGGGAGCATCGCTGGCTACACCTTC. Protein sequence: CASRLGGSIAGYTF.

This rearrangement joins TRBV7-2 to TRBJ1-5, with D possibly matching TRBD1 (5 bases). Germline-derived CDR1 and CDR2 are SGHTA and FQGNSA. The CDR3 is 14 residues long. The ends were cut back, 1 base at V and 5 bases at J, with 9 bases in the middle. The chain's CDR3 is CASSLGQYYQPQHF. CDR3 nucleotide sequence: TGTGCCAGCAGCTTAGGACAGTACTATCAGCCCCAGCATTTT.

The CDR3 sequence: CASSAGTSGGAVDEQFF. The CDR3 nucleotides read TGTGCCAGCAGCGCCGGGACTAGCGGGGGGGCTGTTGATGAGCAGTTCTTC. The V and J genes are TRBV9 and TRBJ2-1, with 16 bases identical to TRBD2. This CDR3 comprises 17 residues. Trimming cost V 3 bases and J 8 bases; bases outside gene matches: 8. Germline V gene sequence: CDR1 SGDLS, CDR2 YYNGEE.

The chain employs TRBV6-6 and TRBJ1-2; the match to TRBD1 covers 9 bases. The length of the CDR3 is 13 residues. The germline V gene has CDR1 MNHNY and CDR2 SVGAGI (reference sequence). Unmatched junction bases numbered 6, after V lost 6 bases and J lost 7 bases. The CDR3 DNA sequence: TGTGCCAGCAGCCCGCCGGACAGGGGTGGCTACACCTTC. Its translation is CASSPPDRGGYTF.

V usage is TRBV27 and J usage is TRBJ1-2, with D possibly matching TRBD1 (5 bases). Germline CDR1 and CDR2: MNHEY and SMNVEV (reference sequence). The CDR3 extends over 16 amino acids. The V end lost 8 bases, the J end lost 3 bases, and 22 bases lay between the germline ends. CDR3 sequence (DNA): TGTGCCAGCTCTCCCGTTGGGGCGTCGGGGGACTATGGCTACACCTTC. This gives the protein CASSPVGASGDYGYTF.

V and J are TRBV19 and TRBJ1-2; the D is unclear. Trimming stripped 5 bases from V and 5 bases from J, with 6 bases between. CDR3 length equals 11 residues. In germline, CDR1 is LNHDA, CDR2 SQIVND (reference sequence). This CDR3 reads CASSPSYGYTF. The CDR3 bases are TGTGCCAGTAGTCCGTCATATGGCTACACCTTC.

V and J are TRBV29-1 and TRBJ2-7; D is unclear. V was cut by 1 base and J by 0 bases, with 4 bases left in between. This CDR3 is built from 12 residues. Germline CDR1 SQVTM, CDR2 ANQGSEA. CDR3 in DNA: TGCAGCGTTGAAGTGTCCTCCTACGAGCAGTACTTC. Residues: CSVEVSSYEQYF.

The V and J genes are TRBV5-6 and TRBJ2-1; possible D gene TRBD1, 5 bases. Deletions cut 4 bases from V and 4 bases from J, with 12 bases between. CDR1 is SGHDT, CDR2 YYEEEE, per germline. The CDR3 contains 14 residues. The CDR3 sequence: CASSGAANYNEQFF. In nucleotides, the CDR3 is TGTGCCAGCAGCGGGGCAGCAAATTACAATGAGCAGTTCTTC.

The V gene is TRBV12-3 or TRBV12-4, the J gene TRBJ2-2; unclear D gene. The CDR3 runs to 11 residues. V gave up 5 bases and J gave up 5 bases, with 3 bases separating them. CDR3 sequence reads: CASSITGELFF. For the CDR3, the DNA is TGTGCCAGCAGTATTACCGGGGAGCTGTTTTTT.

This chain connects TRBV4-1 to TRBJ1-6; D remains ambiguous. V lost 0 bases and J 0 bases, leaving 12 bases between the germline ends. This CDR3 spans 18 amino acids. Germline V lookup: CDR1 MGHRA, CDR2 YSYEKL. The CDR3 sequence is CASSQDISGSSYNSPLHF. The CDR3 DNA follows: TGCGCCAGCAGCCAAGATATTTCCGGGAGCTCCTATAATTCACCCCTCCACTTT.

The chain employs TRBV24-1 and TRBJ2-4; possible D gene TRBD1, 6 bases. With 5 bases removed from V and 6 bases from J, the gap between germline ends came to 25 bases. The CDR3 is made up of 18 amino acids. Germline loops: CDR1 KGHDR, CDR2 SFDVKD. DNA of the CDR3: TGTGCCACCAGTGCCCTACCAAGAACAGGGAGTGGTGGAAACATTCAGTACTTC. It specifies CATSALPRTGSGGNIQYF.

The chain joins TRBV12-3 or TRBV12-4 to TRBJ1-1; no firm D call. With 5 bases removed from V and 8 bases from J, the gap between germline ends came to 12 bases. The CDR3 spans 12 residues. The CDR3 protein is CASSPPGGEAFF. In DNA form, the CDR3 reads TGTGCCAGCAGTCCGCCCGGCGGGGAAGCTTTCTTT.

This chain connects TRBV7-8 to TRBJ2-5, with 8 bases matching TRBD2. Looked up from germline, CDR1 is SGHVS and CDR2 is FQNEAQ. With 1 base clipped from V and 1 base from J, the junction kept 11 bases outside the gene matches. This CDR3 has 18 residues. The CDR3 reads CASSLGDRSGGLQETQYF. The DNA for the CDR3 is TGTGCCAGCAGCTTAGGTGACCGAAGCGGGGGCCTCCAAGAGACCCAGTACTTC.

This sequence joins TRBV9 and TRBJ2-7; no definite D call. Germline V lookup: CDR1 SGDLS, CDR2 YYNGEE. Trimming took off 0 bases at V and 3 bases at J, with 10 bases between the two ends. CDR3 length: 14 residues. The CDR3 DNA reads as TGTGCCAGCAGCGTAGCTCCCAGCCTCTACGAGCAGTACTTC. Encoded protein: CASSVAPSLYEQYF.

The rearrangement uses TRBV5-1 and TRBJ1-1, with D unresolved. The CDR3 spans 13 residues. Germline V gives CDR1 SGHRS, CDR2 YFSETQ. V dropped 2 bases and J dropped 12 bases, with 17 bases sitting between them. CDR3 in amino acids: CASSLKEAGLTFF. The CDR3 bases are TGCGCCAGCAGCTTAAAGGAGGCCGGCTTGACTTTCTTT. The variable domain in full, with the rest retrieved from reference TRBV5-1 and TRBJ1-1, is KAGVTQTPRYLIKTRGQQVTLSCSPISGHRSVSWYQQTPGQGLQFLFEYFSETQRNKGNFPGRFSGRQFSNSRSEMNVSTLELGDSALYLCASSLKEAGLTFFGQGTRLTVV.

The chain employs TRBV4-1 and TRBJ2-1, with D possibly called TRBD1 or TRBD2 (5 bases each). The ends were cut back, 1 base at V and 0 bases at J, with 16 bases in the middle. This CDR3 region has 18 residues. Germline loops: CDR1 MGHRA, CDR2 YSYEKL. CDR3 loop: CASSQVLRGARSYNEQFF. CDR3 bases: TGCGCCAGCAGCCAAGTCCTCAGAGGGGCCCGCTCCTACAATGAGCAGTTCTTC.

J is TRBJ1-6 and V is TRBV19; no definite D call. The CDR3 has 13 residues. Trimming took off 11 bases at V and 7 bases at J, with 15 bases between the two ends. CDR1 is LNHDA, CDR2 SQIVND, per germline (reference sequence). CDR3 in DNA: TGTGCCGTAGGGTTTGGCCAAAATTCACCCCTCCACTTT. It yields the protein CAVGFGQNSPLHF.

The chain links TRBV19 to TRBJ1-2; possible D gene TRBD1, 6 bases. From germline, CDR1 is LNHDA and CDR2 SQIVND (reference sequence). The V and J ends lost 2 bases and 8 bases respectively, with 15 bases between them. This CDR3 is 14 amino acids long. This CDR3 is CASSINQGRVGYTF. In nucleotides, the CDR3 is TGTGCCAGTAGTATAAATCAGGGGCGTGTGGGCTACACCTTC.

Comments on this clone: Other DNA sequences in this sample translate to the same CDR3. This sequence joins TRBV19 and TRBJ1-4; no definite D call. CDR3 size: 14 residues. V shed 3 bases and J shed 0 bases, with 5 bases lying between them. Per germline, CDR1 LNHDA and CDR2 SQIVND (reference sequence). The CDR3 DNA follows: TGTGCCAGTAGTATCACTGCAACTAATGAAAAACTGTTTTTT. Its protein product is CASSITATNEKLFF. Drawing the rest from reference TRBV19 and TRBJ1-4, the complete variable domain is DGGITQSPKYLFRKEGQNVTLSCEQNLNHDAMYWYRQDPGQGLRLIYYSQIVNDFQKGDIAEGYSVSREKKESFPLTVTSAQKNPTAFYLCASSITATNEKLFFGSGTQLSVL.